This record looks at one TCR beta chain sequence and its context. Using immunoSEQ multiplex PCR, the repertoire was profiled, and TCRdb retains in-frame clones only, with some absent. The table includes around 32,000 clones, over 85% detected once. The record originates from a study of blood T cell repertoires in COVID-19. Germline loops: CDR1 MNHEY, CDR2 SVGEGT. With V trimmed by 6 bases and J by 1 base, 9 bases remained unmatched. The length of the CDR3 is 19 residues. Sequencing used peripheral blood. The chain couples TRBV6-2 or TRBV6-3 to TRBJ2-1, with 16 nucleotides matching TRBD2. The receptor comes from a male donor with active COVID-19. The CDR3 DNA is TGTGCCAGCAGCGACCCGGGACTAGCGGGGGGGAGATCCTACAATGAGCAGTTCTTC. Protein sequence: CASSDPGLAGGRSYNEQFF.